This T cell receptor beta chain stems from a study of blood T cells in healthy people across ages. Study-level background: Template switching recovered approximately one barcoded beta molecule for every two T cells. Study-level points and caveats: What prevented conclusive comparison of naive and antigen-experienced cells was that PBMCs were unsorted. Estimated diversity across one million T cells was deemed an underestimate.

This clonotype was observed a few times. Its antigen remains unidentified. This CDR3 comprises 16 residues. Unmatched junction bases numbered 12, after V lost 3 bases and J lost 4 bases. Germline V CDR1 and CDR2: DFQATT, SNEGSKA (reference sequence). A second PCR, run for roughly 6 to 11 cycles, used a sample-barcoded 5' primer plus a J-beta primer mix. TCRdb re-called the 5' RACE reads through MiXCR, storing one row per CDR3 protein. Found here are under 2 million distinct CDR3 sequences, about 35% of them singletons; the top ten hold about 11%. The chain carries TRBV20-1 and TRBJ2-1; TRBD2 aligns across 7 bases. The specimen was blood. This receptor was identified in a woman aged 30 to 39 in good health. The CDR3 sequence: CSASMVAGAQYNEQFF. Written as DNA, the CDR3 is TGCAGTGCTAGTATGGTGGCGGGAGCCCAATACAATGAGCAGTTCTTC.